Below are 32 T cell receptor beta chains sequenced from a single sample in a study of T cell changes during pregnancy in multiple sclerosis. Sequenced by immunoSEQ multiplex PCR; TCRdb stores in-frame clones only, minus some. This table has tens of thousands of clones, around 89% appearing once. The sequences come from CD8+ T cells from peripheral blood mononuclear cells, collected in the second trimester of pregnancy. The receptor set was obtained from a female donor with multiple sclerosis, enrolled in a pregnancy study.

The chain has TRBV9 and TRBJ2-7; TRBD2 matches 8 bases. V lost 5 bases, J lost 3 bases, and 1 base stayed unmatched. The CDR3 contains 12 residues. The V gene's germline CDR1 is SGDLS and CDR2 YYNGEE. The CDR3 reads CASSTSGYEQYF. CDR3 nucleotides: TGTGCCAGCAGTACTAGCGGCTACGAGCAGTACTTC.

The chain uses TRBV7-2 and TRBJ2-7, with 10 bases fitting TRBD2. Germline V CDR1 and CDR2: SGHTA, FQGNSA. CDR3 length: 15 residues. J gave up 4 bases and V 5 bases, and 8 bases lay outside the gene matches. The CDR3 DNA follows: TGTGCCAGCAGCCGACATGGACTAGCGGAGTACGAGCAGTACTTC. This codes for CASSRHGLAEYEQYF.

The chain uses TRBV5-1 and TRBJ2-1; TRBD2 might be the D (6 bases). Trimming left V 5 bases short and J 7 bases short, with 7 bases between. CDR3 size: 11 residues. Looked up from germline, CDR1 is SGHRS and CDR2 is YFSETQ. CDR3 residues: CASSRGNEQFF. CDR3 bases: TGCGCCAGCAGTCGGGGGAATGAGCAGTTCTTC.

DNA for the CDR3: TGTGCCAGCAGTGACTCGATCGGGGGGCAAGAGACCCAGTACTTC. This codes for CASSDSIGGQETQYF. The chain is built from TRBV6-4 and TRBJ2-5; 7 bases agree with TRBD2. This CDR3 is built from 15 residues. Trimming at V came to 0 bases and at J to 2 bases, leaving 3 bases not matched to a gene. The germline gives CDR1 MRHNA, CDR2 SNTAGT.

J is TRBJ2-2 and V is TRBV27, with 7 nucleotides matching TRBD1. This CDR3 is built from 16 residues. Germline CDR1 and CDR2: MNHEY and SMNVEV (reference sequence). V dropped 3 bases and J dropped 0; count of bases not matched to a gene: 4. The DNA for the CDR3 is TGTGCCAGCAGTTTGACAGGGCATACGAACACCGGGGAGCTGTTTTTT. This codes for CASSLTGHTNTGELFF.

The chain links TRBV7-2 to TRBJ2-3; 10 positions match TRBD1. This CDR3 region has 14 residues. Germline V lookup: CDR1 SGHTA, CDR2 FQGNSA. V dropped 5 bases and J dropped 5; count of bases not matched to a gene: 4. The CDR3 region is CASSLGQGIDTQYF. CDR3 nucleotides: TGTGCCAGCAGCCTGGGACAGGGGATAGATACGCAGTATTTT.

The V and J genes are TRBV9 and TRBJ1-2, with 11 bases matching TRBD1. The CDR3 is 16 amino acids. Trimming took 2 bases from V and 0 from J; bases not matched to a gene: 3. The V gene's germline CDR1 is SGDLS and CDR2 YYNGEE. The DNA for the CDR3 is TGTGCCAGCAGCGTGGGACAGGGGGATTCTAACTATGGCTACACCTTC. Translating it yields CASSVGQGDSNYGYTF.

The rearrangement joins TRBV4-1 to TRBJ1-5; 7 nucleotides match TRBD1. The CDR3 is made up of 21 amino acids. V trimming: 1 base; J trimming: 1 base; junction bases outside the gene matches: 19. Germline V lookup: CDR1 MGHRA, CDR2 YSYEKL. In DNA form, the CDR3 reads TGCGCCAGCAGCCAAGTCCCCACACATCTACAGGGGAGTCAGAGCAATCAGCCCCAGCATTTT. Residues: CASSQVPTHLQGSQSNQPQHF.

V and J are TRBV9 and TRBJ2-7; maybe TRBD1 (5 bases). V shed 4 bases and J shed 2 bases, with 19 bases lying between them. CDR3 size: 16 residues. Germline V gene data show CDR1 as SGDLS and CDR2 as YYNGEE. The chain's CDR3 is CASSPSTYDRTYEQYF. The CDR3 nucleotides are TGTGCCAGCAGCCCCTCGACCTACGACAGAACCTACGAGCAGTACTTC.

The V call is TRBV25-1, the J call TRBJ2-1, with TRBD1 matching 10 bases. This CDR3 has 14 amino acids. From germline, CDR1 is MGHDK and CDR2 SYGVNS. J gave up 6 bases and V 5 bases, and 4 bases lay outside the gene matches. The CDR3 reads CASSLTGGFNEQFF. CDR3 DNA: TGTGCCAGCAGTCTGACAGGGGGCTTCAATGAGCAGTTCTTC.

The gene calls are TRBV9 and TRBJ2-1; TRBD2 might be the D (6 bases). With 0 bases removed from V and 4 bases from J, the gap between germline ends came to 11 bases. The CDR3 contains 15 residues. Per the germline V gene, CDR1 is SGDLS and CDR2 is YYNGEE. The DNA of the CDR3 is TGTGCCAGCAGCGTAGCGGGACTCGGGTACAATGAGCAGTTCTTC. The encoded protein is CASSVAGLGYNEQFF.

The table lists this clone with a count of one. V is TRBV2 and J is TRBJ2-2; D is unresolved. The V and J ends lost 10 bases and 5 bases respectively, with 11 bases between them. This CDR3 comprises 12 residues. Per the germline V gene, CDR1 is SNHLY and CDR2 is FYNNEI. The CDR3 here is CAKRGGTGELFF. For the CDR3, the DNA is TGTGCCAAAAGAGGTGGGACCGGGGAGCTGTTTTTT. The full variable domain, in which reference TRBV2 and TRBJ2-2 provide the parts outside the CDR3, is EPEVTQTPSHQVTQMGQEVILRCVPISNHLYFYWYRQILGQKVEFLVSFYNNEISEKSEIFDDQFSVERPDGSNFTLKIRSTKLEDSAMYFCAKRGGTGELFFGEGSRLTVL.

The chain has TRBV6-4 and TRBJ2-3, with a weak D call TRBD1 (7 bases). Per germline, CDR1 MRHNA and CDR2 SNTAGT. Trimming cost V 3 bases and J 3 bases, with 10 bases left between them. The CDR3 contains 14 residues. In nucleotides, the CDR3 is TGTGCCAGCAGTGAGCGGGACAGTACAGATACGCAGTATTTT. This encodes CASSERDSTDTQYF.

V gene TRBV4-1 combines with J gene TRBJ2-7, with D possibly being TRBD2 (6 bases). From germline, CDR1 is MGHRA and CDR2 YSYEKL. The CDR3 totals 15 residues. Trimming took off 1 base at V and 2 bases at J, with 12 bases between the two ends. CDR3 sequence (DNA): TGCGCCAGCAGCCAAGTTACGGGGGTCCCCTACGAGCAGTACTTC. Its translation is CASSQVTGVPYEQYF.

The chain links TRBV2 to TRBJ1-2; tentative D call: TRBD1 (5 bases). V was cut by 8 bases and J by 2 bases, with 18 bases left in between. Germline CDR1 reads SNHLY; CDR2 reads FYNNEI. The CDR3 has 15 amino acids. CDR3 sequence reads: CASLEGRVPNYGYTF. CDR3 coding DNA: TGTGCCAGCCTCGAGGGGAGGGTGCCAAACTATGGCTACACCTTC.

The CDR3 DNA follows: TGTGCCAGCAGCCTCGACAGCTTAAATCAGCCCCAGCATTTT. Translation: CASSLDSLNQPQHF. The rearrangement joins TRBV7-9 to TRBJ1-5; D is possibly TRBD1 (5 bases). This CDR3 spans 14 amino acids. Germline V gene sequence: CDR1 SEHNR, CDR2 FQNEAQ (reference sequence). The germline V and J ends were trimmed by 5 bases and 4 bases, with 12 bases remaining between them.

The chain uses TRBV15 and TRBJ2-7; perhaps TRBD2 as D (6 bases). V was shortened by 6 bases and J by 0 bases, with 9 bases between the two germline ends. Per germline, CDR1 LNHNV and CDR2 YYDKDF (reference sequence). This CDR3 spans 13 amino acids. CDR3 in amino acids: CATSLAVSYEQYF. The CDR3 bases are TGTGCCACCAGTTTAGCGGTCTCCTACGAGCAGTACTTC.

This clone is judged medium-sized (0.01 to 0.1%). The chain combines TRBV29-1 with TRBJ1-1, with D possibly matching TRBD1 (5 bases). Trimming removed 6 bases at V and 0 bases at J, with 17 bases between. This CDR3 is built from 15 residues. The germline V gene has CDR1 SQVTM and CDR2 ANQGSEA. CDR3 region: CSVAVFREVNTEAFF. As DNA, the CDR3 is TGCAGCGTGGCCGTTTTCAGGGAGGTGAACACTGAAGCTTTCTTT.

A word on this clone: The sample contains more than one DNA sequence encoding this CDR3. The V and J genes are TRBV6-4 and TRBJ2-1; 10 nucleotides match TRBD2. Germline V CDR1 and CDR2: MRHNA, SNTAGT. V lost 0 bases to trimming and J lost 6 bases; unmatched junction nucleotides: 2. The CDR3 extends over 15 amino acids. The CDR3, as DNA: TGTGCCAGCAGTGACTCGAGCGGGGGGGCCAATGAGCAGTTCTTC. It specifies CASSDSSGGANEQFF.

The chain links TRBV6-5 to TRBJ2-7; D might be TRBD1 (5 bases). Trimming took 0 bases from V and 4 from J, leaving 13 bases between them. Per the germline V gene, CDR1 is MNHEY and CDR2 is SVGAGI. CDR3 length: 15 residues. CDR3 sequence (DNA): TGTGCCAGCAGTTACTCTCAGGGATCCTGGTACGAGCAGTACTTC. Amino acid sequence: CASSYSQGSWYEQYF.

The CDR3 protein is CASSYISGGSTTGELFF. CDR3 nucleotides: TGTGCCAGCAGCTACATTAGCGGGGGGTCCACCACCGGGGAGCTGTTTTTT. This rearrangement joins TRBV7-3 to TRBJ2-2, with 10 bases matching TRBD2. V trimming: 4 bases; J trimming: 4 bases; junction bases outside the gene matches: 9. The CDR3 spans 17 residues. Germline V gene data show CDR1 as SGHTA and CDR2 as FQGTGA. Using reference TRBV7-3 and TRBJ2-2 for the parts outside the CDR3, the full variable domain is GAGVSQTPSNKVTEKGKYVELRCDPISGHTALYWYRQSLGQGPEFLIYFQGTGAADDSGLPNDRFFAVRPEGSVSTLKIQRTERGDSAVYLCASSYISGGSTTGELFFGEGSRLTVL.

V usage is TRBV9 and J usage is TRBJ2-7, with TRBD2 matching 8 bases. The CDR3 loop spans 15 amino acids. Germline CDR1 SGDLS, CDR2 YYNGEE. Trimming at V came to 2 bases and at J to 4 bases, leaving 8 bases not matched to a gene. CDR3 protein: CASSVASGSLYEQYF. The CDR3 DNA reads as TGTGCCAGCAGCGTGGCCAGCGGGAGTCTATACGAGCAGTACTTC.

On this clone: Mismatch with germline at one junction end may stem from a read error. The V and J genes are TRBV13 and TRBJ2-3; 7 bases agree with TRBD2. From germline, CDR1 is PRHDT and CDR2 FYEKMQ (reference sequence). The CDR3 has 17 amino acids. In nucleotides, the CDR3 is TGTGCCAGCAGCATCTTGGCGGCGGGAGTGGGCACGGATACGCAGTATTTT. Protein: CASSILAAGVGTDTQYF.

The chain employs TRBV7-9 and TRBJ1-1, with 10 positions matching TRBD1. The J segment lost 4 bases and the V segment lost 4 bases, leaving 3 bases of the junction unmatched. The CDR3 runs 14 residues. Germline lookup yields CDR1 SEHNR and CDR2 FQNEAQ (reference sequence). This CDR3 reads CASSSTGGVTEAFF. The CDR3, as DNA: TGTGCCAGCAGCTCGACAGGGGGCGTCACTGAAGCTTTCTTT.

This rearrangement joins TRBV6-5 to TRBJ1-1; D is uncertain. The CDR3 is made up of 14 amino acids. CDR1 and CDR2 from the germline V gene are MNHEY and SVGAGI. V lost 2 bases and J 3 bases, leaving 10 bases between the germline ends. CDR3 loop: CASSYMTADTEAFF. CDR3 DNA sequence: TGTGCCAGCAGTTACATGACGGCGGACACTGAAGCTTTCTTT.

This clone was detected once. CDR3 DNA sequence: TGTGCCAGTAGTCCCTTAGCGGGAGATACGCAGTATTTT. As protein: CASSPLAGDTQYF. The rearrangement joins TRBV19 to TRBJ2-3; 7 nucleotides align to TRBD2. Germline loops: CDR1 LNHDA, CDR2 SQIVND (reference sequence). The length of the CDR3 is 13 residues. With 5 bases clipped from V and 5 bases from J, the junction kept 4 bases outside the gene matches.

This clone was detected once. The chain links TRBV5-8 to TRBJ1-2; possibly TRBD1 for D (6 bases). Germline loops: CDR1 SGHTS, CDR2 YDEGEE. This CDR3 spans 14 amino acids. With 0 bases removed from V and 4 bases from J, the gap between germline ends came to 10 bases. This CDR3 reads CASSLDGGSYGYTF. In DNA form, the CDR3 reads TGTGCCAGCAGCTTGGATGGGGGCAGCTATGGCTACACCTTC.

The chain carries TRBV9 and TRBJ2-2; 7 nucleotides align to TRBD1. This CDR3 has 16 amino acids. J was trimmed by 7 bases and V by 2 bases; bases with no gene match: 11. The germline V gene has CDR1 SGDLS and CDR2 YYNGEE. The CDR3 spells CASSVDPGGRNGELFF. The CDR3 DNA reads TGTGCCAGCAGCGTCGATCCAGGGGGTCGAAACGGGGAGCTGTTTTTT.

The gene calls are TRBV10-1 and TRBJ2-2, with 14 bases lining up with TRBD2. Germline V CDR1 and CDR2: WNHNN, SYGVQD (reference sequence). Trimming removed 6 bases from V and 3 bases from J; junction bases left unmatched: 6. The CDR3 extends over 17 amino acids. In DNA form, the CDR3 reads TGCGCCAGCAGCGGACTAGCGGGGGGTAATCACACCGGGGAGCTGTTTTTT. Its protein product is CASSGLAGGNHTGELFF.

This chain links TRBV29-1 with TRBJ2-1, with 8 bases aligning to TRBD1. Germline trimming cut 8 bases from V and 6 bases from J; bases unmatched to any gene: 6. Germline V lookup: CDR1 SQVTM, CDR2 ANQGSEA. This CDR3 region has 12 residues. CDR3: CSTGGTGNEQFF. The CDR3 nucleotides are TGCAGCACAGGGGGGACGGGCAATGAGCAGTTCTTC.

V gene TRBV15 combines with J gene TRBJ1-5; the match to TRBD1 covers 8 bases. V lost 3 bases to trimming and J lost 6 bases; unmatched junction nucleotides: 10. CDR3 length equals 16 residues. Germline V gene sequence: CDR1 LNHNV, CDR2 YYDKDF (reference sequence). In DNA, the CDR3 is TGTGCCACCAGCAGGGGTACCGGGACAGGAGGTCAGCCCCAGCATTTT. It specifies CATSRGTGTGGQPQHF. The variable domain in full, completed from reference TRBV15 and TRBJ1-5, reads DAMVIQNPRYQVTQFGKPVTLSCSQTLNHNVMYWYQQKSSQAPKLLFHYYDKDFNNEADTPDNFQSRRPNTSFCFLDIRSPGLGDTAMYLCATSRGTGTGGQPQHFGDGTRLSIL.

The chain links TRBV6-6 to TRBJ1-1; TRBD1 aligns across 7 bases. The V segment lost 8 bases and the J segment 7 bases; nucleotides outside the gene matches: 7. The CDR3 is 12 residues long. Germline V gene data show CDR1 as MNHNY and CDR2 as SVGAGI (reference sequence). In nucleotides, the CDR3 is TGTGCCAGCTCTCCGGGACAGCATGAAGCTTTCTTT. Translated, it gives CASSPGQHEAFF.